The following is a T cell receptor (beta chain) sequence with its context. Clones were read by immunoSEQ multiplex PCR, and TCRdb kept only the in-frame ones, dropping some. The sample holds around 56,000 clones, 80% seen once. V was trimmed by 3 bases and J by 8 bases, leaving 13 bases between them. There are 13 residues in the CDR3. The sample belongs to a study of blood T cell repertoires in COVID-19. Study-level background: From T cells, B-cell-depleted T cells, or PBMCs came the material, which was cDNA or gDNA.

This clonotype originated in a man aged 55 to 70 with acute or convalescent COVID-19. Sequencing was performed on peripheral blood. The J gene is TRBJ1-2, the V gene TRBV12-3 or TRBV12-4, with D possibly TRBD1 on 6 matching bases. Written as DNA, the CDR3 is TGTGCCAGCAGTTTTAGGACAGCGGGAGGCTACACCTTC. This gives the protein CASSFRTAGGYTF.